A selection of T cell receptor beta chains follows, all from one sample in a study of early stage breast cancer tumors. This table comes from immunoSEQ multiplex PCR, and its TCRdb copy is limited to in-frame clones, with some not included. The data contain 25,000 to 35,000 clones, over 70% of them singletons. The sequencing input was breast tumor tissue. The source of these receptors is a person younger than 45 with breast cancer. The CDR3 runs from the conserved cysteine through the conserved F or W. D genes are given only for firm matches. The size entry is marked missing in some rows and otherwise reads once, few, many or a size class.

j_call v_call clone_size d_call cdr3_nt cdr3_aa
TRBJ2-3 TRBV7-4 . . TGTGCCAGCAGCTTAGTCGACACCTGGGATCGCACAGATACGCAGTATTTT CASSLVDTWDRTDTQYF
TRBJ2-5 TRBV5-6 . TRBD2 TGTGCCAGCAGCGGAGTAGCGGGAGGTCAAGAGACCCAGTACTTC CASSGVAGGQETQYF
TRBJ1-2 TRBV27 . TRBD1 TGTGCCAGCAGCTCCTCTCCGGGACAGAACTATGGCTACACCTTC CASSSSPGQNYGYTF
TRBJ1-1 TRBV19 large TRBD1 TGTGCCAGTAGCCAACAGGGGGGACAGATGAACACTGAAGCTTTCTTT CASSQQGGQMNTEAFF
TRBJ2-3 TRBV9 . . TGTGCCAGCAGCCCCCGGACTGGATACGGCACAGATACGCAGTATTTT CASSPRTGYGTDTQYF
TRBJ2-7 TRBV19 . . TGTGCCAGTAGTTCCCACGGGGGCACGTGGTACGAGCAGTACTTC CASSSHGGTWYEQYF
TRBJ2-2 TRBV6-5 few TRBD1 TGTGCCAGCAGTGCCGGGACAGCGAACACCGGGGAGCTGTTTTTT CASSAGTANTGELFF
TRBJ1-2 TRBV6-5 . . TGTGCCACCTCGAACCCCCAGCGGGGCCTCTATGGCTACACCTTC CATSNPQRGLYGYTF
TRBJ2-1 TRBV11-2 . TRBD2 TGTGCCAGCAGCCGGACTAGCGGGCCCTACAATGAGCAGTTCTTC CASSRTSGPYNEQFF
TRBJ1-3 TRBV15 . . TGTGCCACCAGGCCGACAGGCCCATACTCTGGAAACACCATATATTTT CATRPTGPYSGNTIYF
TRBJ1-5 TRBV19 few . TGTGCCAGTAGTCGAGGGGACAGCAATCAGCCCCAGCATTTT CASSRGDSNQPQHF
TRBJ2-7 TRBV7-2 . TRBD2 TGTGCCAGCAGCTTGTCCAGGGCCTTAGCGGGAAGGAGGTACGAGCAGTACTTC CASSLSRALAGRRYEQYF
TRBJ2-1 TRBV7-2 . TRBD2 TGTGCCAGCAGCCCGACTAGCGGGAGGGCGTCCAATGAGCAGTTCTTC CASSPTSGRASNEQFF
TRBJ2-7 TRBV18 . . TGTGCCAGCTCACCAGGGTTAGACGAGCAGTACTTC CASSPGLDEQYF
TRBJ2-2 TRBV6-5 . . TGTGCCAGCACCATAGACCTGGAGACCGGGGAGCTGTTTTTT CASTIDLETGELFF
TRBJ1-1 TRBV30 . . TGTGCCTGGAGTAACGCCGGGACTATGGGCACTGAAGCTTTCTTT CAWSNAGTMGTEAFF
TRBJ2-7 TRBV5-1 . . TGCGCCAGCAGCCACACTAAAGGCTTCGGGGCCTACGAGCAGTACTTC CASSHTKGFGAYEQYF
TRBJ2-7 TRBV21-1 few . TGTGCCAGCAGCAATGTCTCTAGCGGCTCCTACGAGCAGTACTTC CASSNVSSGSYEQYF
TRBJ1-5 TRBV10-3 few TRBD1 TGTGCCATCAGTGACCGGACAGGGCCTGACAATCAGCCCCAGCATTTT CAISDRTGPDNQPQHF
TRBJ2-1 TRBV6-1 . . TGTGCCAGCAGTGAAATTCGGACGACCTACAATGAGCAGTTCTTC CASSEIRTTYNEQFF
TRBJ1-2 TRBV6-6 . . TGTGCCAGCAGGCGACAGGATTACTATGGCTACACCTTC CASRRQDYYGYTF
TRBJ2-3 TRBV5-4 . . TGTGCCAGCAGCTTCCCCAGGGGTGATACGCAGTATTTT CASSFPRGDTQYF
TRBJ1-3 TRBV11-2 . . TGTGCCAGCAGCTTAGGGCTGGACGGAAACACCATATATTTT CASSLGLDGNTIYF
TRBJ2-7 TRBV6-6 . . TGTGCCAGCAGTGGTAGCGGTTCCTACGAGCAGTACTTC CASSGSGSYEQYF
TRBJ2-3 TRBV6-5 . . TGTGCCAGCAGTTACCGGGACTCAGGCACAGATACGCAGTATTTT CASSYRDSGTDTQYF
TRBJ2-1 TRBV2 . TRBD2 TGTGCCAGCAGTGAACTAGCGGGATATGTTGGTGAGCAGTTCTTC CASSELAGYVGEQFF
TRBJ2-3 TRBV30 . TRBD2 TGTGCCTGGAGCGCGTGGGAAGCGGGGACAGATACGCAGTATTTT CAWSAWEAGTDTQYF